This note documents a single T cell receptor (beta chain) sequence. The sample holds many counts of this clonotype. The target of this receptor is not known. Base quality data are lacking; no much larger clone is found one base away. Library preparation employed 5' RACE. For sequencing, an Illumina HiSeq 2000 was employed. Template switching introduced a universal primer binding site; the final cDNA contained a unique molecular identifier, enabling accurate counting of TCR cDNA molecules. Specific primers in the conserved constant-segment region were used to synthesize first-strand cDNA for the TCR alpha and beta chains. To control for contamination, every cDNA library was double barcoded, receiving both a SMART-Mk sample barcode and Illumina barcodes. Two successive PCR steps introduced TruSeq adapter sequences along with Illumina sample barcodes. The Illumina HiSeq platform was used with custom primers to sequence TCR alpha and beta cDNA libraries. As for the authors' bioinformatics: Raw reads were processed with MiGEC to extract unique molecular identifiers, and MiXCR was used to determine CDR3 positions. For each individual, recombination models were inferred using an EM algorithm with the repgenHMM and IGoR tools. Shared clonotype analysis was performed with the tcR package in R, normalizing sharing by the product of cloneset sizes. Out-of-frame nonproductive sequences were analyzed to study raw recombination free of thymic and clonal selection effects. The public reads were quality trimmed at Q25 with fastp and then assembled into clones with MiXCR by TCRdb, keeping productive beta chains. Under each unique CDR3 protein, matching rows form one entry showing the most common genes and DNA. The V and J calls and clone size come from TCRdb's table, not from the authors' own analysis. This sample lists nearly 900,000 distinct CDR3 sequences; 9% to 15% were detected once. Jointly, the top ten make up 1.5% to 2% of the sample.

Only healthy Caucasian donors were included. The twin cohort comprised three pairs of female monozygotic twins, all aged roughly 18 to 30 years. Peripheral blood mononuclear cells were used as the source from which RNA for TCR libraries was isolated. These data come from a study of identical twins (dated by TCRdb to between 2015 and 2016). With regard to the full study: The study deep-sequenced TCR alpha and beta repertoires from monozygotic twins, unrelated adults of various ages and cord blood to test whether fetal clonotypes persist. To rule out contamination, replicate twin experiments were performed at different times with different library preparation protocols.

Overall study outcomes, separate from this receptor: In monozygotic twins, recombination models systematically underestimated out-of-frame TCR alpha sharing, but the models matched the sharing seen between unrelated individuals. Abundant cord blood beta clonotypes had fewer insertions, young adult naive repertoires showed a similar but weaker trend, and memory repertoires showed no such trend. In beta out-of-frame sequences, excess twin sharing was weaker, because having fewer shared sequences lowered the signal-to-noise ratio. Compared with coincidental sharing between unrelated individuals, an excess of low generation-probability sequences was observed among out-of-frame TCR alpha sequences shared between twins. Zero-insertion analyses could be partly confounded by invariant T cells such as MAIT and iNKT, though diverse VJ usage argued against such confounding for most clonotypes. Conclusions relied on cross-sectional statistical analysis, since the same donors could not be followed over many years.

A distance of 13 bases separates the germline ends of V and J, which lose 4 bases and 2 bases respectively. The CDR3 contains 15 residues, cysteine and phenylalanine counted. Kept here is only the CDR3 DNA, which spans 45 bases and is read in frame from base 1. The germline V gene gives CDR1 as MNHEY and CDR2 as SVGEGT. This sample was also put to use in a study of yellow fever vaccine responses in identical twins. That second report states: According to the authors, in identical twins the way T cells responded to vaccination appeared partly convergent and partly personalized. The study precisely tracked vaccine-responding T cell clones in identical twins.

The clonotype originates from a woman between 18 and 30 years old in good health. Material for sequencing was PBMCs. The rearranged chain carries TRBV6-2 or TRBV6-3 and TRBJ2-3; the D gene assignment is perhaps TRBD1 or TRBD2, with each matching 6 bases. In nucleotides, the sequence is TGTGCCAGCAGTTTGGGTTCGGGGGCCACAGATACGCAGTATTTT. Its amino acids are CASSLGSGATDTQYF.